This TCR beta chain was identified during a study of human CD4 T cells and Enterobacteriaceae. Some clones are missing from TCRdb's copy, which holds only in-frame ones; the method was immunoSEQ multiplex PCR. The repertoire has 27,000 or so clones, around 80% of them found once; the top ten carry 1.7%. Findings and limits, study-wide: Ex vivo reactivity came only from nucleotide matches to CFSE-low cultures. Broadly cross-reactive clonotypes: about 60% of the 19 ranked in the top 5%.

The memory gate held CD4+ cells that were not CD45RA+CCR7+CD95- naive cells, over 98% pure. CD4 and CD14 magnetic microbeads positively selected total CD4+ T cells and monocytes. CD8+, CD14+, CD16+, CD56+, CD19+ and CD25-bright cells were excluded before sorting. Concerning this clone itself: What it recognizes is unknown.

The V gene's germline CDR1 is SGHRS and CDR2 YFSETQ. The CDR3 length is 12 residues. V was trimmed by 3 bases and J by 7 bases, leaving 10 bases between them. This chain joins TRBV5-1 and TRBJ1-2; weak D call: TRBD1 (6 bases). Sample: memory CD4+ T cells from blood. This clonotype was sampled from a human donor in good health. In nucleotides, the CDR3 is TGCGCCAGCAGCTCCGGGGGGCCTGGCTACACCTTC. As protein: CASSSGGPGYTF.